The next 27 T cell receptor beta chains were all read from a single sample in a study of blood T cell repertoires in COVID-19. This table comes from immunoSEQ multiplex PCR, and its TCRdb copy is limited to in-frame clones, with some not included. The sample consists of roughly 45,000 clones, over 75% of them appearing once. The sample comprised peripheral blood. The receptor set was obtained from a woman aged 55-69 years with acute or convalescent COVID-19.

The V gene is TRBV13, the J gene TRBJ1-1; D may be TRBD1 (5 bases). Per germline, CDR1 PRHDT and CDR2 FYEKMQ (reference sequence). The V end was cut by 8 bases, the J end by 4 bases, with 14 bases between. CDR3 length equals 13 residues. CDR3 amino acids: CASVGTARTEAFF. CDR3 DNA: TGTGCCAGCGTAGGGACTGCGCGCACTGAAGCTTTCTTT.

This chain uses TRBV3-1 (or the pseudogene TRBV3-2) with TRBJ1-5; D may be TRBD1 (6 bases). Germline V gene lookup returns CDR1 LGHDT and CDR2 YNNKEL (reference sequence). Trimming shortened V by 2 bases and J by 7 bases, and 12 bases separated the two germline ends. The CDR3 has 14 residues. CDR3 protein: CASSQQGLGQPQHF. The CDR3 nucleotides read TGTGCCAGCAGCCAACAGGGGTTAGGGCAGCCCCAGCATTTT.

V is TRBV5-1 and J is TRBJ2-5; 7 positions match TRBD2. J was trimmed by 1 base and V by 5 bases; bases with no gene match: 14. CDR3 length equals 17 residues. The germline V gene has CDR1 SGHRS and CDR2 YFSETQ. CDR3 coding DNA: TGCGCCAGCAGAGCTCCCTCCGGGGGGTTAATCCAAGAGACCCAGTACTTC. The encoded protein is CASRAPSGGLIQETQYF.

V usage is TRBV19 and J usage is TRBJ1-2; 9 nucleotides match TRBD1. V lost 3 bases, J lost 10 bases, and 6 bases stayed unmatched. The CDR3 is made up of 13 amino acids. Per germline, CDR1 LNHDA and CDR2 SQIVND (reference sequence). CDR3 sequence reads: CASSIPGQGIYTF. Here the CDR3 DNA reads TGTGCCAGTAGTATTCCGGGACAGGGCATCTACACCTTC.

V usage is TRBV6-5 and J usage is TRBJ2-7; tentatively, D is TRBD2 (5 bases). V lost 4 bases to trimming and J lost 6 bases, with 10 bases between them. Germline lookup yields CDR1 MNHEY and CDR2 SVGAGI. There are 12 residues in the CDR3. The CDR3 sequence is CASSWAGSEQYF. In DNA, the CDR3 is TGTGCCAGCAGTTGGGCGGGTAGCGAGCAGTACTTC.

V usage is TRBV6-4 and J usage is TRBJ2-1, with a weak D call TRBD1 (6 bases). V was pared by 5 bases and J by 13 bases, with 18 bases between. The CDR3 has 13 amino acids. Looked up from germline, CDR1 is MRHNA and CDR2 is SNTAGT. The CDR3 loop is CASSLEGGPLQFF. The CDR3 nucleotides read TGTGCCAGCAGTCTAGAAGGGGGTCCGCTTCAGTTCTTC.

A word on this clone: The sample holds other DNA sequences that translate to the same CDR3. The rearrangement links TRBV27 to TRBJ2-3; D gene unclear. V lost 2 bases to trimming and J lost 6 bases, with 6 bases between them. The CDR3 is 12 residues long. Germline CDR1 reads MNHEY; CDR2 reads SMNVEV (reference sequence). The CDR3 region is CASSLSRDTQYF. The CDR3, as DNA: TGTGCCAGCAGTTTAAGCAGGGATACGCAGTATTTT.

CDR3 amino acids: CASSLEMAVETQYF. CDR3 nucleotide sequence: TGTGCCAGCAGCTTAGAGATGGCCGTAGAGACCCAGTACTTC. The chain couples TRBV7-6 to TRBJ2-5; no firm D call. V dropped 1 base and J dropped 4 bases, with 10 bases sitting between them. This CDR3 contains 14 residues. The germline V gene encodes CDR1 SGHVS and CDR2 FNYEAQ.

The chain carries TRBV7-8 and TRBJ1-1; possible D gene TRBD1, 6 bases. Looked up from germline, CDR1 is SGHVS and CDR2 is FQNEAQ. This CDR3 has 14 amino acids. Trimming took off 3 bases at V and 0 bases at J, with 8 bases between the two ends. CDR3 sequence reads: CASSFDRMNTEAFF. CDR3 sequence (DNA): TGTGCCAGCAGCTTTGACAGGATGAACACTGAAGCTTTCTTT. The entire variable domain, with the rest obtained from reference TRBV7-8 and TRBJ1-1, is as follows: GAGVSQSPRYKVAKRGQDVALRCDPISGHVSLFWYQQALGQGPEFLTYFQNEAQLDKSGLPSDRFFAERPEGSVSTLKIQRTQQEDSAVYLCASSFDRMNTEAFFGQGTRLTVV.

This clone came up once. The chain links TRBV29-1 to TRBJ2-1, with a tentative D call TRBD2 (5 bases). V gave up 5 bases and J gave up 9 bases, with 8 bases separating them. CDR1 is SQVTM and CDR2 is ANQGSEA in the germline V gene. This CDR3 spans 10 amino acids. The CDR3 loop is CSVKGGEQFF. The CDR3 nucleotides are TGCAGCGTTAAAGGAGGTGAGCAGTTCTTC.

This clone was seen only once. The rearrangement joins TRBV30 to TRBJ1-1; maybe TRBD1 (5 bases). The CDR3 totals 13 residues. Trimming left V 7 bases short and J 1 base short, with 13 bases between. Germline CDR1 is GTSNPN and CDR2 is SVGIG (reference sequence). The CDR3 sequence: CAYRRQSNTEAFF. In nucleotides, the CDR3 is TGTGCCTACAGACGACAGTCGAACACTGAAGCTTTCTTT.

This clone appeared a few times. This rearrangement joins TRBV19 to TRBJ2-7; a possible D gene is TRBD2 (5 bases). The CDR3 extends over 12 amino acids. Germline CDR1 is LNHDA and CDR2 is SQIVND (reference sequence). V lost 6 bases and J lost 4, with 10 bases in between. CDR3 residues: CASSLSGYEQYF. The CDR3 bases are TGTGCCAGTAGCTTAAGCGGATACGAGCAGTACTTC. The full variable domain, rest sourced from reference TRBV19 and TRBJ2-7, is DGGITQSPKYLFRKEGQNVTLSCEQNLNHDAMYWYRQDPGQGLRLIYYSQIVNDFQKGDIAEGYSVSREKKESFPLTVTSAQKNPTAFYLCASSLSGYEQYFGPGTRLTVT.

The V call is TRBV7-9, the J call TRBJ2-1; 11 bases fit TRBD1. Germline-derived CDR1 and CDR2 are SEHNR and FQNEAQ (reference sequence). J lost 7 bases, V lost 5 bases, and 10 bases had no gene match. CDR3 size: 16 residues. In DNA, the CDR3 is TGTGCCAGCAGCCTCAAGCTGGGACAGGGGGAGAATGAGCAGTTCTTC. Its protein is CASSLKLGQGENEQFF.

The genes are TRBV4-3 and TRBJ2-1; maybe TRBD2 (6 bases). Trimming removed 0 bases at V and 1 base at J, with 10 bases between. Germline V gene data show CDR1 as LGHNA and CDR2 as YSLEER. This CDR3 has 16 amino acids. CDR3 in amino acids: CASSQDSGESYNEQFF. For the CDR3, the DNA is TGCGCCAGCAGCCAAGATTCGGGGGAGTCCTACAATGAGCAGTTCTTC.

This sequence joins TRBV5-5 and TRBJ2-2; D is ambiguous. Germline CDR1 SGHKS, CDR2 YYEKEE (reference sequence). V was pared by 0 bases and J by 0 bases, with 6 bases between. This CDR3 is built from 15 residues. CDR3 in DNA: TGTGCCAGCAGCTTGGACAGCCCGAACACCGGGGAGCTGTTTTTT. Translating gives CASSLDSPNTGELFF.

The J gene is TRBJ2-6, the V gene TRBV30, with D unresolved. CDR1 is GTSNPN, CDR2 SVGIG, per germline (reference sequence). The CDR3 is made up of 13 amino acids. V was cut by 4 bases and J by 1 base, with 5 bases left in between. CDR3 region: CAWKSSGANVLTF. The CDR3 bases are TGTGCCTGGAAGAGTTCTGGGGCCAACGTCCTGACTTTC.

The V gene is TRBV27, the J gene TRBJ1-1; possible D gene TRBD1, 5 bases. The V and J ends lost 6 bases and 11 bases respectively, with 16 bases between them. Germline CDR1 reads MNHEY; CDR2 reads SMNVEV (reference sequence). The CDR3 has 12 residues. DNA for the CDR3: TGTGCCAGCAGGGGGTACAGGTCACCGGCTTTCTTT. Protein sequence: CASRGYRSPAFF.

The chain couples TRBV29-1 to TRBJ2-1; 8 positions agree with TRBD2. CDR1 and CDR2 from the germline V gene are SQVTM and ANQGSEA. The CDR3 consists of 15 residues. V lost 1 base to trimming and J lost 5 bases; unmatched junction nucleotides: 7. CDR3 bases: TGCAGCGTTGAAGCACGGGGGGGCCGGGACAATGAGCAGTTCTTC. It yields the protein CSVEARGGRDNEQFF.

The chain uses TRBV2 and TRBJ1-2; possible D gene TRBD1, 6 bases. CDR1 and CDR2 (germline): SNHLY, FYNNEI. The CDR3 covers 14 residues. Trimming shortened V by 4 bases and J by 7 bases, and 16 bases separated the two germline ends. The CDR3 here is CASSVITGSPGYTF. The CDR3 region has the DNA TGTGCCAGCAGTGTAATTACAGGGTCCCCTGGCTACACCTTC.

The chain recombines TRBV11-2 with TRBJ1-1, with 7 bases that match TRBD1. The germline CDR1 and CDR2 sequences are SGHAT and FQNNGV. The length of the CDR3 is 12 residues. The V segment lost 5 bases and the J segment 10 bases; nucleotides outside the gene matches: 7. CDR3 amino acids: CASSKDRVGAFF. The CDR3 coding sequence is TGTGCCAGCAGCAAAGACAGGGTAGGAGCTTTCTTT.

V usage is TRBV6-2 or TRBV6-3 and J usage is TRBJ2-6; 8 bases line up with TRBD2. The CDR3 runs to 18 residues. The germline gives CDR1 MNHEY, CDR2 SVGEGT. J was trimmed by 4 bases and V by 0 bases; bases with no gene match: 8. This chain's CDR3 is CASSYSPGTRSGANVLTF. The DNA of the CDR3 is TGTGCCAGCAGTTACTCGCCCGGGACTAGGTCGGGGGCCAACGTCCTGACTTTC.

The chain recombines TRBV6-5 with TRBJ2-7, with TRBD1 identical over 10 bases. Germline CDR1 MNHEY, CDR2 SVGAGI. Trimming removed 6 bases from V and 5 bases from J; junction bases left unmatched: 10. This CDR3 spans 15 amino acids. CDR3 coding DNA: TGTGCCAGCAGCGAGAACCGGGACAGGGGTCACGAGCAGTACTTC. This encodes CASSENRDRGHEQYF.

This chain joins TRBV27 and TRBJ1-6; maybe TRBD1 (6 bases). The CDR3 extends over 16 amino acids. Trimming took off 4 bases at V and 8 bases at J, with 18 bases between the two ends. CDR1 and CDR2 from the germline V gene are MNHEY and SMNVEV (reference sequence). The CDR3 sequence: CASSSPKQGSHSPLHF. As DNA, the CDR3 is TGTGCCAGCAGTTCCCCCAAACAGGGTTCCCATTCACCCCTCCACTTT.

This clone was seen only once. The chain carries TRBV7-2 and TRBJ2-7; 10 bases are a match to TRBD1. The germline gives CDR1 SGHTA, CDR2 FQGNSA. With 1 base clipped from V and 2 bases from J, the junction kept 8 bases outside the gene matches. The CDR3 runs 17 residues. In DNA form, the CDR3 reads TGTGCCAGCAGCTTAGGGAGGGGACAGGGGTTACCCTACGAGCAGTACTTC. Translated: CASSLGRGQGLPYEQYF.

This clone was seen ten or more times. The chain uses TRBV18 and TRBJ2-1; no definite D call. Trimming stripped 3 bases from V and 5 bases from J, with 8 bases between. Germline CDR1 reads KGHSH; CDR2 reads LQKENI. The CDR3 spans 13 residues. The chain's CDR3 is CASSPNLDNEQFF. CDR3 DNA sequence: TGTGCCAGCTCACCCAATTTAGACAATGAGCAGTTCTTC.

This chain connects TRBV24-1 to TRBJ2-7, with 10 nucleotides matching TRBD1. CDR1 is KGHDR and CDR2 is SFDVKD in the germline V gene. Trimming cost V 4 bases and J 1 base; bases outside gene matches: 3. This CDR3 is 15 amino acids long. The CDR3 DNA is TGTGCCACCAGTGAGAGGACAGGGGGATCCTACGAGCAGTACTTC. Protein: CATSERTGGSYEQYF.

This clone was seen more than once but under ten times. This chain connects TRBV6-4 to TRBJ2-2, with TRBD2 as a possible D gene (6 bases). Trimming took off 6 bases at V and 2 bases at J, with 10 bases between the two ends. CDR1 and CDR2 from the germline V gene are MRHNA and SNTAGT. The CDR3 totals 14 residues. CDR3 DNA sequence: TGTGCCAGCAGCCGGGACTTAAACACCGGGGAGCTGTTTTTT. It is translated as CASSRDLNTGELFF.